Many counts were recorded for the clone carrying this TCR beta chain. The antigen remains unidentified. The sample is drawn from a study of T-cell reconstitution after alpha-beta-depleted transplantation in children. General study results and limits: Fresh T-cell production supplied most of the T-cell counts and diversity seen one year after transplant. About two months after transplant, alpha-beta T cells reportedly came from several hundred expanded graft clones.

A TCRbeta library incorporating unique molecular identifiers was prepared. TCRdb ran MiXCR on the PCR reads and lists one entry per CDR3 protein. Of about 280,000 distinct CDR3 sequences listed, about 9.9% are singletons. V was trimmed by 2 bases and J by 11 bases, leaving 15 bases between them. This CDR3 spans 14 amino acids. The sample was peripheral blood, taken 180 days after TCRalphabeta/CD19-depleted stem cell transplant. The chain employs TRBV12-3 or TRBV12-4 and TRBJ1-4; no clear D. The receptor's source is a male patient aged 2-10 years who had a stem cell transplant for chronic granulomatous disease, so the T cells may come from the graft donor. The chain's CDR3 is CASSLLEGSGKLFF. In nucleotides, the CDR3 is TGTGCCAGCAGTTTATTAGAGGGTTCTGGGAAACTGTTTTTT.